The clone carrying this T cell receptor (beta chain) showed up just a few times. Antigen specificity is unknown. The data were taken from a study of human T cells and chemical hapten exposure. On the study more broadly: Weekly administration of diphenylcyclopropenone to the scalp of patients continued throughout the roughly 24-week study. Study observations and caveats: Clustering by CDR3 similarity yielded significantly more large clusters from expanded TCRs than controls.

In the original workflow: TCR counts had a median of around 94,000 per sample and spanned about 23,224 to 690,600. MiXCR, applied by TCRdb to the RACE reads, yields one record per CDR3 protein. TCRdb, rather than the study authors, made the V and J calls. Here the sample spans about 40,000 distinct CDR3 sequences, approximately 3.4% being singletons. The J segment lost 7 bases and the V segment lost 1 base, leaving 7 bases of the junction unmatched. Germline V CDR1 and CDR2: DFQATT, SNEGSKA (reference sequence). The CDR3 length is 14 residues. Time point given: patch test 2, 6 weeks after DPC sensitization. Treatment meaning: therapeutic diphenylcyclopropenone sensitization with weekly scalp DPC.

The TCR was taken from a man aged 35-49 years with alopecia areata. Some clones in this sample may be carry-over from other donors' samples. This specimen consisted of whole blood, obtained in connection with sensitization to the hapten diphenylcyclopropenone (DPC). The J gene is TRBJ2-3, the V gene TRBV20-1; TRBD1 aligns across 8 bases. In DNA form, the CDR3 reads TGCAGTGCTAGAGCGGACAGGGCAGGGTATACGCAGTATTTT. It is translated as CSARADRAGYTQYF.